One and the same sample provided the 32 T cell receptor beta chains below, sequenced in a study of blood T cell repertoires in COVID-19. Repertoires were generated with immunoSEQ multiplex PCR, while TCRdb's copy carries only in-frame clones and drops some. Of around 270,000 clones in the sample, approximately 89% are singletons; the top ten hold roughly 9.8%. The specimen was peripheral blood. The receptor source for this set is a man in his forties or fifties who had recovered from COVID-19.

V is TRBV5-1 and J is TRBJ2-7; no clear D. Trimming left V 0 bases short and J 0 bases short, with 19 bases between. The germline CDR1 and CDR2 sequences are SGHRS and YFSETQ. The CDR3 has 18 amino acids. The CDR3 coding sequence is TGCGCCAGCAGCTTGGTACCTCAGGCAACGGCCACCTCCTACGAGCAGTACTTC. Its protein is CASSLVPQATATSYEQYF. The variable domain in full, completed from reference TRBV5-1 and TRBJ2-7, reads KAGVTQTPRYLIKTRGQQVTLSCSPISGHRSVSWYQQTPGQGLQFLFEYFSETQRNKGNFPGRFSGRQFSNSRSEMNVSTLELGDSALYLCASSLVPQATATSYEQYFGPGTRLTVT.

The chain links TRBV18 to TRBJ2-5, with D maybe TRBD2 (7 bases). CDR1 KGHSH and CDR2 LQKENI come from the germline V gene. The CDR3 is 15 amino acids. Trimming pared 3 bases from V and 4 bases from J, leaving 15 bases between. CDR3 nucleotide sequence: TGTGCCAGCTCACCTGGGACACGGGGGGTAGAGACCCAGTACTTC. Its protein is CASSPGTRGVETQYF.

A few counts support this clone. The chain joins TRBV4-1 to TRBJ2-7; D is perhaps TRBD1 (5 bases). Germline lookup yields CDR1 MGHRA and CDR2 YSYEKL. The length of the CDR3 is 14 residues. Trimming stripped 4 bases from V and 4 bases from J, with 14 bases between. In DNA, the CDR3 is TGCGCCAGCAGCCTGGCGACAGAGCAATACGAGCAGTACTTC. It is translated as CASSLATEQYEQYF.

The chain combines TRBV6-2 or TRBV6-3 with TRBJ2-1; the match to TRBD2 covers 9 bases. Germline V gene lookup returns CDR1 MNHEY and CDR2 SVGEGT. J was trimmed by 4 bases and V by 0 bases; bases with no gene match: 7. This CDR3 is built from 17 residues. CDR3 nucleotide sequence: TGTGCCAGCAGTTACTCGATGCGGGGGGGAACTTACAATGAGCAGTTCTTC. This sequence encodes CASSYSMRGGTYNEQFF.

This chain joins TRBV19 and TRBJ1-1; D might be TRBD1 (5 bases). CDR3 length equals 14 residues. V gave up 4 bases and J gave up 1 base, with 10 bases separating them. Germline CDR1 is LNHDA and CDR2 is SQIVND (reference sequence). The CDR3 DNA sequence: TGTGCCAGTAGTACTGGTGGGGCGAACACTGAAGCTTTCTTT. Protein: CASSTGGANTEAFF.

The rearrangement joins TRBV18 to TRBJ1-4, with D possibly matching TRBD1 (5 bases). Germline V gene data show CDR1 as KGHSH and CDR2 as LQKENI. The CDR3 runs 14 residues. V lost 3 bases to trimming and J lost 6 bases, with 11 bases between them. The DNA for the CDR3 is TGTGCCAGCTCACCGCAGGGTCTGGATGAAAAACTGTTTTTT. This translates into CASSPQGLDEKLFF.

This clone was recorded a few times. This chain links TRBV27 with TRBJ2-7, with D tentatively TRBD1 (6 bases). This CDR3 spans 14 amino acids. V was shortened by 5 bases and J by 2 bases, with 13 bases between the two germline ends. Germline loops: CDR1 MNHEY, CDR2 SMNVEV (reference sequence). CDR3 bases: TGTGCCAGCAGTCCGAGCAGGGGACCCTACGAGCAGTACTTC. Its protein is CASSPSRGPYEQYF.

The sample holds one count of this clone. V usage is TRBV9 and J usage is TRBJ2-1, with D perhaps matching TRBD1 (5 bases). V lost 4 bases, J lost 0 bases, and 17 bases lay in between. Germline CDR1 SGDLS, CDR2 YYNGEE. The CDR3 extends over 17 amino acids. CDR3 DNA sequence: TGTGCCAGCAGCCCAACAGGTGTAATTAGCTCCTACAATGAGCAGTTCTTC. Protein sequence: CASSPTGVISSYNEQFF.

V gene TRBV5-1 combines with J gene TRBJ2-5, with 10 bases matching TRBD2. J lost 4 bases, V lost 0 bases, and 3 bases had no gene match. CDR3 length equals 15 residues. Germline CDR1 and CDR2: SGHRS and YFSETQ. The CDR3 protein is CASSLALAGSETQYF. For the CDR3, the DNA is TGCGCCAGCAGCTTGGCACTAGCGGGGTCAGAGACCCAGTACTTC.

This clone was counted between two and nine times. V and J are TRBV10-2 and TRBJ2-4, with TRBD2 as a possible D gene (6 bases). Germline V lookup: CDR1 WSHSY, CDR2 SAAADI. V was clipped by 8 bases and J by 3 bases, with 17 bases between them. The CDR3 sequence is 15 residues long. DNA for the CDR3: TGCGCCAGCGACCCCCTTGGGCGGGACAAAAACATTCAGTACTTC. Translation gives CASDPLGRDKNIQYF.

V and J are TRBV2 and TRBJ2-3, with 7 bases identical to TRBD2. CDR3 length: 15 amino acids. Trimming at V came to 3 bases and at J to 5 bases, leaving 8 bases not matched to a gene. Germline CDR1 and CDR2: SNHLY and FYNNEI. The CDR3 nucleotides are TGTGCCAGCAGTGACGCAACGGGAGGTCTAGATACGCAGTATTTT. This codes for CASSDATGGLDTQYF.

The chain couples TRBV7-2 to TRBJ2-7; possible D gene TRBD2, 5 bases. The CDR3 is made up of 14 amino acids. Trimming stripped 0 bases from V and 6 bases from J, with 12 bases between. CDR1 is SGHTA, CDR2 FQGNSA, per germline. The CDR3 spells CASSLAPGSGEQYF. CDR3 coding DNA: TGTGCCAGCAGCTTAGCGCCGGGATCAGGCGAGCAGTACTTC.

The gene calls are TRBV7-6 and TRBJ2-7, with a tentative D call TRBD2 (5 bases). The V end was cut by 2 bases, the J end by 3 bases, with 11 bases between. This CDR3 is 14 amino acids long. Germline V lookup: CDR1 SGHVS, CDR2 FNYEAQ. CDR3 DNA sequence: TGTGCCAGCAGCTTACGTGGGAGTGTCTACGAGCAGTACTTC. It is translated as CASSLRGSVYEQYF. The whole variable domain, filled in from reference TRBV7-6 and TRBJ2-7, reads GAGVSQSPRYKVTKRGQDVALRCDPISGHVSLYWYRQALGQGPEFLTYFNYEAQQDKSGLPNDRFSAERPEGSISTLTIQRTEQRDSAMYRCASSLRGSVYEQYFGPGTRLTVT.

CDR3 DNA sequence: TGCGCCAGCAGCCCACAAGGGGGCTCCTACAATGAGCAGTTCTTC. As protein: CASSPQGGSYNEQFF. This sequence joins TRBV5-1 and TRBJ2-1; a possible D gene is TRBD1 (6 bases). Trimming removed 4 bases from V and 0 bases from J, with 11 bases in between. The CDR3 length is 15 residues. CDR1 SGHRS and CDR2 YFSETQ come from the germline V gene. Filled out from reference TRBV5-1 and TRBJ2-1, the complete variable domain reads KAGVTQTPRYLIKTRGQQVTLSCSPISGHRSVSWYQQTPGQGLQFLFEYFSETQRNKGNFPGRFSGRQFSNSRSEMNVSTLELGDSALYLCASSPQGGSYNEQFFGPGTRLTVL.

V and J are TRBV30 and TRBJ1-2; 8 bases align to TRBD1. J gave up 0 bases and V 2 bases, and 5 bases lay outside the gene matches. In germline, CDR1 is GTSNPN, CDR2 SVGIG (reference sequence). This CDR3 contains 15 residues. The CDR3 sequence: CAWSTRQGPNYGYTF. The CDR3 bases are TGTGCCTGGAGTACGCGACAGGGGCCTAACTATGGCTACACCTTC.

CDR3 DNA: TGTGCCAGCAGTGAAGCCTTGACAGGTTATCAGCCCCAGCATTTT. The encoded protein is CASSEALTGYQPQHF. The genes are TRBV6-1 and TRBJ1-5; a weak D match, TRBD1 (6 bases). From germline, CDR1 is MNHNS and CDR2 SASEGT. With 0 bases removed from V and 5 bases from J, the gap between germline ends came to 11 bases. The CDR3 consists of 15 residues.

This clone was counted between two and nine times. V usage is TRBV10-2 and J usage is TRBJ2-2, with D perhaps matching TRBD1 (6 bases). This CDR3 has 14 residues. Trimming shortened V by 6 bases and J by 3 bases, and 11 bases separated the two germline ends. CDR1 and CDR2 (germline): WSHSY, SAAADI. The DNA of the CDR3 is TGCGCCAGCAGGGGAGACAGGTACACCGGGGAGCTGTTTTTT. Protein sequence: CASRGDRYTGELFF.

V is TRBV20-1 and J is TRBJ2-3; D is unclear. This CDR3 spans 10 amino acids. Deletions cut 3 bases from V and 12 bases from J, with 10 bases between. Germline V gives CDR1 DFQATT, CDR2 SNEGSKA (reference sequence). In nucleotides, the CDR3 is TGCAGTGCTAGCCTAGTCGATCAGTATTTT. It codes for CSASLVDQYF.

The chain uses TRBV10-2 and TRBJ2-7; 8 positions agree with TRBD1. Germline-derived CDR1 and CDR2 are WSHSY and SAAADI. The CDR3 runs to 14 residues. V dropped 4 bases and J dropped 7; count of bases not matched to a gene: 9. The CDR3 DNA follows: TGCGCCAGCAGTGTAGGGCAGGGGGCGCGGGAGCAGTACTTC. The encoded protein is CASSVGQGAREQYF.

The chain carries TRBV18 and TRBJ2-1, with a possible D match to TRBD2 (6 bases). The CDR3 is 15 residues long. Germline V CDR1 and CDR2: KGHSH, LQKENI. V was clipped by 2 bases and J by 2 bases, with 10 bases between them. DNA of the CDR3: TGTGCCAGCTCACCAATGGGAGGAACCTACAATGAGCAGTTCTTC. Protein sequence: CASSPMGGTYNEQFF.

The chain combines TRBV7-9 with TRBJ2-7; TRBD1 matches at 7 bases. The ends lost 4 bases at V and 3 bases at J; junction bases unmatched: 3. The germline gives CDR1 SEHNR, CDR2 FQNEAQ (reference sequence). The CDR3 sequence is 13 residues long. CDR3 DNA sequence: TGTGCCAGCAGCTCGACAGGGAACTACGAGCAGTACTTC. The encoded protein is CASSSTGNYEQYF. The variable domain in full, with the rest retrieved from reference TRBV7-9 and TRBJ2-7, is DTGVSQNPRHKITKRGQNVTFRCDPISEHNRLYWYRQTLGQGPEFLTYFQNEAQLEKSRLLSDRFSAERPKGSFSTLEIQRTEQGDSAMYLCASSSTGNYEQYFGPGTRLTVT.

The chain links TRBV30 to TRBJ2-1, with 11 bases that match TRBD2. Germline values: CDR1 GTSNPN, CDR2 SVGIG (reference sequence). This CDR3 has 11 residues. The CDR3 bases are TGTGCTCGGACTAGCGGGTTGGGGCAGTTCTTC. Translating gives CARTSGLGQFF.

The chain recombines TRBV2 with TRBJ1-1, with TRBD1 identical over 12 bases. CDR3 length: 14 amino acids. Germline V gene sequence: CDR1 SNHLY, CDR2 FYNNEI. J lost 5 bases, V lost 8 bases, and 6 bases had no gene match. CDR3 DNA: TGTGCCAGCGGGGACAGGGGGCACGGGACTGAAGCTTTCTTT. It yields the protein CASGDRGHGTEAFF.

The genes are TRBV3-1 (or the pseudogene TRBV3-2) and TRBJ2-7; the D gene is possibly TRBD1 (5 bases). This CDR3 region has 13 residues. V lost 4 bases, J lost 2 bases, and 9 bases lay in between. Germline V gene data show CDR1 as LGHDT and CDR2 as YNNKEL (reference sequence). CDR3 sequence (DNA): TGTGCCAGCAGCCCCAGGGATCCCTACGAGCAGTACTTC. This sequence encodes CASSPRDPYEQYF.

This chain uses TRBV7-8 with TRBJ1-2; 12 bases agree with TRBD1. Germline V CDR1 and CDR2: SGHVS, FQNEAQ. The junction had 14 bases not matched to a gene; V was cut back by 5 bases and J by 7 bases. The CDR3 is 17 amino acids. CDR3 sequence (DNA): TGTGCCAGCAGCCCTCGTTCGGGACAGGGGGCGCGAATTGGCTACACCTTC. Residues: CASSPRSGQGARIGYTF.

The table lists this clone with a few counts. The chain is built from TRBV5-1 and TRBJ2-7; 7 bases agree with TRBD2. Germline loops: CDR1 SGHRS, CDR2 YFSETQ. Trimming cost V 4 bases and J 5 bases; bases outside gene matches: 6. The CDR3 totals 13 residues. The CDR3 sequence is CASSPRGENEQYF. The CDR3 DNA reads as TGCGCCAGCAGCCCCCGGGGGGAGAACGAGCAGTACTTC.

The chain couples TRBV29-1 to TRBJ2-5; D is perhaps TRBD2 (6 bases). From germline, CDR1 is SQVTM and CDR2 ANQGSEA. V was pared by 5 bases and J by 1 base, with 14 bases between. There are 14 residues in the CDR3. CDR3 nucleotides: TGCAGCGTTCGCCGACTAGTGTCCCAAGAGACCCAGTACTTC. It specifies CSVRRLVSQETQYF.

This clone was detected once. The chain has TRBV9 and TRBJ1-6, with TRBD1 matching 10 bases. With 3 bases clipped from V and 5 bases from J, the junction kept 2 bases outside the gene matches. This CDR3 has 15 residues. Germline V gene lookup returns CDR1 SGDLS and CDR2 YYNGEE. The CDR3 coding sequence is TGTGCCAGCAGCGGACAGGGGGCCGATAATTCACCCCTCCACTTT. This codes for CASSGQGADNSPLHF.

V is TRBV15 and J is TRBJ2-7; 7 bases agree with TRBD1. Trimming at V came to 0 bases and at J to 3 bases, leaving 5 bases not matched to a gene. The length of the CDR3 is 15 residues. Germline-derived CDR1 and CDR2 are LNHNV and YYDKDF (reference sequence). The DNA for the CDR3 is TGTGCCACCAGCAGAGATGGGGGACAGCGCTACGAGCAGTACTTC. Translation: CATSRDGGQRYEQYF. The full variable domain, completed using reference TRBV15 and TRBJ2-7, is DAMVIQNPRYQVTQFGKPVTLSCSQTLNHNVMYWYQQKSSQAPKLLFHYYDKDFNNEADTPDNFQSRRPNTSFCFLDIRSPGLGDTAMYLCATSRDGGQRYEQYFGPGTRLTVT.

The rearrangement joins TRBV27 to TRBJ1-5, with TRBD1 as a possible D gene (6 bases). Trimming removed 5 bases at V and 3 bases at J, with 11 bases between. Germline assignment: CDR1 MNHEY and CDR2 SMNVEV (reference sequence). This CDR3 contains 14 residues. The CDR3 nucleotides are TGTGCCAGCAGTCCAAGGACAGTCAATCAGCCCCAGCATTTT. It is translated as CASSPRTVNQPQHF.

CDR3 protein: CASSPRGASYGYTF. As DNA, the CDR3 is TGTGCCAGCAGCCCTCGTGGAGCCTCCTATGGCTACACCTTC. V and J are TRBV7-2 and TRBJ1-2; D uncertain. The germline V and J ends were trimmed by 5 bases and 4 bases, with 14 bases remaining between them. Germline CDR1 and CDR2: SGHTA and FQGNSA. The length of the CDR3 is 14 residues.

The chain employs TRBV7-3 and TRBJ1-1; TRBD1 aligns across 9 bases. Trimming at V came to 5 bases and at J to 4 bases, leaving 8 bases not matched to a gene. Germline CDR1 is SGHTA and CDR2 is FQGTGA. The CDR3 is 15 amino acids. CDR3 residues: CASSQNSDRGTEAFF. The CDR3 DNA is TGTGCCAGCAGCCAAAACTCGGACAGGGGCACTGAAGCTTTCTTT.